The sample holds a few counts of the clone carrying this T cell receptor (beta chain). The sample belongs to a study of blood T cell repertoires in COVID-19. About the research overall: Spain, Italy and the United States supplied samples that represented acute and convalescent COVID-19. Sample material is recorded as cDNA or gDNA derived from T cells, B-cell-depleted T cells, or PBMCs.

Germline V lookup: CDR1 SGHDN, CDR2 FVKESK. CDR3 length: 16 amino acids. After removal of 4 bases from V and 1 base from J, the junction contained 7 bases not matched to a gene. Here immunoSEQ multiplex PCR was the method, and the copy in TCRdb shows in-frame clones only, minus some. Among about 220,000 clones listed, roughly 80% were seen once. The receptor comes from a woman aged 40 to 49 with acute COVID-19. The sequenced sample was PBMCs or T cells enriched from blood (not recorded which). This chain uses TRBV14 with TRBJ1-1; TRBD1 agrees at 9 bases. DNA of the CDR3: TGTGCCAGCAGCCTCCGGACAGGGGTGGCGAACACTGAAGCTTTCTTT. This codes for CASSLRTGVANTEAFF.